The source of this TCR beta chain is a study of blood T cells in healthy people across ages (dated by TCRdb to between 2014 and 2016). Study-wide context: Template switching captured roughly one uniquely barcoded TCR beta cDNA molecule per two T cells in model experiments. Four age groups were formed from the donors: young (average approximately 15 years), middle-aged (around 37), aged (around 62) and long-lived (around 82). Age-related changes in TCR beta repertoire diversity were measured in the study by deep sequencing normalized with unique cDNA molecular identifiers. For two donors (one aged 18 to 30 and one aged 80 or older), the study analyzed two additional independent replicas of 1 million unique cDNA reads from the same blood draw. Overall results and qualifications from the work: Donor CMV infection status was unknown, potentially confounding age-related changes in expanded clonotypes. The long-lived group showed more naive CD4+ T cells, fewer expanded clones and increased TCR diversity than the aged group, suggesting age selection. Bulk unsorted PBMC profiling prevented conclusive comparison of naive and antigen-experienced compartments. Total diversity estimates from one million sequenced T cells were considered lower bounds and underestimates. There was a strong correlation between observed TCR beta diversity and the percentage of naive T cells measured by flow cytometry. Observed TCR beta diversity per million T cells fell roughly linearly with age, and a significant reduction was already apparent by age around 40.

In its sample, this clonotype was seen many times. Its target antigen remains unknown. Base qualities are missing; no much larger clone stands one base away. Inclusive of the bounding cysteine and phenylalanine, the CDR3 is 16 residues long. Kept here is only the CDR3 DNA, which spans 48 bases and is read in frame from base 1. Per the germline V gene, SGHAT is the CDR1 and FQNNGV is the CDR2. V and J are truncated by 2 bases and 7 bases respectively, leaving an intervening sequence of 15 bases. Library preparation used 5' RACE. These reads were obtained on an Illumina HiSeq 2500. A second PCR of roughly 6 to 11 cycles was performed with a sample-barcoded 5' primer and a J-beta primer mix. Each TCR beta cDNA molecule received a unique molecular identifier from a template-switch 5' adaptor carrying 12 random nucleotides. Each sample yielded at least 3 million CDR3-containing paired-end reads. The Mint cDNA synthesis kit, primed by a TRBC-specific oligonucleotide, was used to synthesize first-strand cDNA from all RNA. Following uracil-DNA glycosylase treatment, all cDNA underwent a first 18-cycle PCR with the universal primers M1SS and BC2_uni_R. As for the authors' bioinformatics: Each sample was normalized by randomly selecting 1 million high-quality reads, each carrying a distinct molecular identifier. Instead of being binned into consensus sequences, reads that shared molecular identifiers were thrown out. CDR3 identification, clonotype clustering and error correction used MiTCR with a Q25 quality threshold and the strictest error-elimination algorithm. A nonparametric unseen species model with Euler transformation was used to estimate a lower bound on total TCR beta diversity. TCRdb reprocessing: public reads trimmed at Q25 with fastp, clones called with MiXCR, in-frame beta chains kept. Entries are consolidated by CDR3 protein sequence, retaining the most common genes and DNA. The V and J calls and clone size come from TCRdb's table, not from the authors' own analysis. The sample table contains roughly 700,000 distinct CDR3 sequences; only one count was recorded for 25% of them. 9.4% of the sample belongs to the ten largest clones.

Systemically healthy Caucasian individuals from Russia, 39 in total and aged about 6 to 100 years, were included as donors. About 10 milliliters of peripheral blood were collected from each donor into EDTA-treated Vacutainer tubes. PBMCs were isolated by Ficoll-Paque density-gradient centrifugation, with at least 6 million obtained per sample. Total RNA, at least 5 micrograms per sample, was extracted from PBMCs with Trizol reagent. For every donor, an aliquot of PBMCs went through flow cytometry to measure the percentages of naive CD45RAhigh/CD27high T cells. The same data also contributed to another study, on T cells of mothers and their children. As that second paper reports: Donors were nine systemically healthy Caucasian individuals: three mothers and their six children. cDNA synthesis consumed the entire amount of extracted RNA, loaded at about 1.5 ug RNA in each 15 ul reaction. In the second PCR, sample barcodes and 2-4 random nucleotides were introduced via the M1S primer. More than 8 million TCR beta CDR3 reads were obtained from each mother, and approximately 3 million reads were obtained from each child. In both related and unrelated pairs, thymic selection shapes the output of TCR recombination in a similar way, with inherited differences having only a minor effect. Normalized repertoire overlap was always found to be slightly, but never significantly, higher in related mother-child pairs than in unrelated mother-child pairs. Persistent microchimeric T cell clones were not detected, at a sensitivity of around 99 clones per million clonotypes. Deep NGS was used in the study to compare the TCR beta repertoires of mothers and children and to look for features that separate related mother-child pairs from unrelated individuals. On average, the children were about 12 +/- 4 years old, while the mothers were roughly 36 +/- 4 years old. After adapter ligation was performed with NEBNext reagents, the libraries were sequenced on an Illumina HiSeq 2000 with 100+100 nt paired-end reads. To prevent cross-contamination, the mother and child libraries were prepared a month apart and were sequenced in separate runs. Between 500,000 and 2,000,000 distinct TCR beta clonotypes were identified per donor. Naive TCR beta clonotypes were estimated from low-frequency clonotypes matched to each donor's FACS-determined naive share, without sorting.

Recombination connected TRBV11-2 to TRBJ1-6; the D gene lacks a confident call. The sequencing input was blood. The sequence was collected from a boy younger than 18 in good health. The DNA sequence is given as TGTGCCAGCAGCTTATCCCCGGAGCCGGCCAATTCACCCCTCCACTTT. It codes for CASSLSPEPANSPLHF.